This is a list of T cell receptor beta chains from one sample in a study of blood T cell repertoires in COVID-19. Here immunoSEQ multiplex PCR was the method, and the copy in TCRdb shows in-frame clones only, minus some. The sample includes 300,000 to 400,000 clones, approximately 88% of them seen just once. Sample: PBMCs or T cells enriched from blood (not recorded which). These receptors were collected from a woman under 40 with acute COVID-19. Each CDR3 is given without its conserved first and last residue. A D gene is named only where the DNA matches it firmly.

J gene | D gene | V gene | CDR3 protein
TRBJ1-2 | - | TRBV5-1 | ASIPDGGLNYGYT
TRBJ2-1 | - | TRBV7-2 | ASSFLAINNEQF
TRBJ2-1 | TRBD2 | TRBV29-1 | SVPGLAVYNEQF
TRBJ1-4 | TRBD1 | TRBV24-1 | ATSDPTGGSEKLF
TRBJ2-7 | TRBD2 | TRBV13 | ASSIAGGPYEQY
TRBJ1-1 | - | TRBV6-5 | ASSYDRRATEAF
TRBJ2-7 | - | TRBV5-5 | ASSLRESLVYEQY
TRBJ2-6 | TRBD2 | TRBV24-1 | ATSDYGSGGSGANVLT
TRBJ2-7 | - | TRBV9 | ASSVGGGTPVEQY
TRBJ2-7 | TRBD1 | TRBV30 | AWSTGQGATYEQY
TRBJ1-5 | TRBD1 | TRBV6-6 | ASGGGFNNQPQH
TRBJ1-5 | - | TRBV7-8 | ASSLANQPQH
TRBJ2-6 | - | TRBV5-1 | ASSLSWRGNVLT
TRBJ2-7 | TRBD2 | TRBV7-2 | ASGPPGGYEQY
TRBJ1-5 | - | TRBV6-4 | ASGNPGGTWNQPQH
TRBJ2-1 | TRBD1 | TRBV5-6 | ARGKTDRDNEQF
TRBJ1-5 | - | TRBV7-5 | VRNFGTGGRPQH
TRBJ2-1 | - | TRBV7-6 | ASSPQRGKNEQF
TRBJ1-6 | TRBD1 | TRBV3-1/TRBV3-2 | ASSQLDRVNSPLH
TRBJ1-2 | - | TRBV4-1 | ASSLAAAKHVGYT
TRBJ1-5 | - | TRBV3-1/TRBV3-2 | ASSPRQADQPQH
TRBJ1-4 | - | TRBV10-2 | ASLNEKLF
TRBJ1-1 | - | TRBV5-8 | ASRRGPNTEAF
TRBJ2-1 | - | TRBV9 | ASAPGLDEQF
TRBJ2-2 | TRBD1 | TRBV2 | ASSIEGAAGELF
TRBJ2-3 | TRBD1 | TRBV19 | ATSEDRVGTDTQY
TRBJ2-1 | TRBD2 | TRBV10-2 | ASSGAPVAGYNEQF
TRBJ2-7 | - | TRBV3-1/TRBV3-2 | ASSQAPPGKEQY
TRBJ2-2 | TRBD2 | TRBV7-9 | ASSPPLAGGPGELF
TRBJ1-2 | - | TRBV10-1 | ASSEKSQAGGYT
TRBJ1-1 | - | TRBV14 | ASSHAGGGTEAF
TRBJ1-1 | TRBD1 | TRBV4-1 | ASSQGQGGGTEAF
TRBJ1-4 | - | TRBV9 | ASSVEQGREKLF
TRBJ2-1 | - | TRBV10-3 | AISEGERNEQF
TRBJ2-7 | - | TRBV12-5 | ASGLALGPTGEQY
TRBJ2-5 | TRBD2 | TRBV29-1 | SVQRGASKETQY
TRBJ1-4 | - | TRBV4-3 | ASSPTSGEKLF
TRBJ2-7 | - | TRBV12-3/TRBV12-4 | ASSSGEAYEQY
TRBJ1-2 | - | TRBV28 | ASSLEGTYYGYT
TRBJ1-1 | - | TRBV9 | ASSETMANTEAF
TRBJ1-1 | - | TRBV6-5 | ASRGAPLDTEAF
TRBJ2-2 | TRBD1 | TRBV5-1 | ASSPPDRVTGELF
TRBJ2-5 | - | TRBV12-5 | ASGRHEQRGGETQY
TRBJ1-4 | - | TRBV4-1 | ASSQDRRDLF
TRBJ1-1 | - | TRBV25-1 | ASGPDSVGAF
TRBJ2-3 | - | TRBV4-1 | ASSRTLRGPGRTTTDTQY
TRBJ2-7 | TRBD1 | TRBV11-2 | ASSLEWTGTEQY
TRBJ2-5 | TRBD2 | TRBV27 | ASSLRASGGRQETQY